This T cell receptor beta chain was sequenced in a study of OX40 agonist ivuxolimab in advanced cancers. Across the study: Those enrolled were 70% to 85% male, with a mean age of around 55 years and ages from roughly 20 to 90. Study-level points and caveats: Antigens targeted by the expanded peripheral T cells were not determined.

Note on this clone: Its cognate antigen is unknown.

With 2 bases clipped from V and 5 bases from J, the junction kept 4 bases outside the gene matches. The V gene's germline CDR1 is MGHRA and CDR2 YSYEKL. The CDR3 extends over 15 amino acids. Assay: immunoSEQ multiplex PCR; the TCRdb copy retains only in-frame clones and omits some. The data contain tens of thousands of clones, roughly 80% of them singletons. Source: CD4+ or CD8+ T cells sorted from blood, taken in a trial of the OX40 agonist ivuxolimab. The V and J genes are TRBV4-1 and TRBJ2-7; the match to TRBD2 covers 12 bases. This clonotype was obtained from an adult with an advanced solid tumor such as melanoma, head and neck, liver or kidney cancer. CDR3 residues: CASSQRLAGDHEQYF. CDR3 nucleotide sequence: TGCGCCAGCAGCCAACGACTAGCGGGAGACCACGAGCAGTACTTC.